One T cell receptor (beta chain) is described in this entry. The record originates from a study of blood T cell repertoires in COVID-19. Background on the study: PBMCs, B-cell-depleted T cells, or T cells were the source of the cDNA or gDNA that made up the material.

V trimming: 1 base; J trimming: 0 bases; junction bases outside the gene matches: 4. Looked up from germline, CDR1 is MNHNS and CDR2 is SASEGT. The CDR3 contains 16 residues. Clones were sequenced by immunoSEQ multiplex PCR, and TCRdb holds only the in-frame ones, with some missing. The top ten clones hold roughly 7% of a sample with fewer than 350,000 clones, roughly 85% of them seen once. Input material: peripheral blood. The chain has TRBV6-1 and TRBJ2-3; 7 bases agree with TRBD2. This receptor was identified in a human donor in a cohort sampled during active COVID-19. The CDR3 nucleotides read TGTGCCAGCAGTGAAGTCGGCGGGGGTAGCACAGATACGCAGTATTTT. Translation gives CASSEVGGGSTDTQYF.